This entry lists 26 T cell receptor beta chains sequenced from one sample in a study of CD4+ T cells in melanoma. Sequencing was performed with immunoSEQ multiplex PCR; in TCRdb, only in-frame clones are kept and a portion is missing. The sample carries some 47,000 clones, roughly 89% recorded once. Specimen: peripheral blood. The receptors originated from a human donor with melanoma.

The rearrangement links TRBV10-3 to TRBJ2-1; tentative D call: TRBD1 (7 bases). CDR3 length equals 16 residues. Trimming removed 4 bases from V and 5 bases from J, with 18 bases in between. Germline CDR1 is ENHRY and CDR2 is SYGVKD. The CDR3 DNA reads as TGTGCCATCAGTGGTGGGCAGGGGGGTTTCGACAATGAGCAGTTCTTC. This sequence encodes CAISGGQGGFDNEQFF.

The chain has TRBV11-3 and TRBJ1-1; D is uncertain. The CDR3 has 13 residues. The germline gives CDR1 SGHNT, CDR2 YENEEA. Trimming stripped 4 bases from V and 2 bases from J, with 8 bases between. The CDR3 here is CASSSNPNTEAFF. The CDR3 coding sequence is TGTGCCAGCAGCTCTAACCCCAACACTGAAGCTTTCTTT.

This clone has only one observation. This chain links TRBV5-4 with TRBJ2-5, with 7 bases lining up with TRBD2. Trimming took 4 bases from V and 4 from J; bases not matched to a gene: 19. There are 18 residues in the CDR3. CDR1 is SGHNT and CDR2 is YYREEE in the germline V gene (reference sequence). The CDR3 DNA reads TGTGCCAGCAGCCCCCGACTAGCAGATCTCCAGGGTGGAGAGACCCAGTACTTC. Amino acids: CASSPRLADLQGGETQYF.

The chain recombines TRBV27 with TRBJ2-7; 7 bases fit TRBD2. V gave up 2 bases and J gave up 4 bases; unmatched junction bases: 2. Looked up from germline, CDR1 is MNHEY and CDR2 is SMNVEV (reference sequence). The CDR3 consists of 13 residues. The CDR3 region is CASSLNGRYEQYF. CDR3 DNA sequence: TGTGCCAGCAGTTTAAACGGGAGGTACGAGCAGTACTTC.

This sequence joins TRBV9 and TRBJ1-6; possible D gene TRBD1, 6 bases. Germline CDR1 reads SGDLS; CDR2 reads YYNGEE. The CDR3 runs to 17 residues. Trimming removed 2 bases at V and 0 bases at J, with 12 bases between. CDR3 residues: CASSVDSVISYNSPLHF. DNA of the CDR3: TGTGCCAGCAGCGTGGACAGTGTTATCTCCTATAATTCACCCCTCCACTTT.

The CDR3 reads CASSPGPDPTEAFF. CDR3 DNA sequence: TGTGCCAGCTCACCGGGCCCCGACCCCACTGAAGCTTTCTTT. This chain connects TRBV18 to TRBJ1-1; D gene uncertain. The germline gives CDR1 KGHSH, CDR2 LQKENI. CDR3 length equals 14 residues. Trimming removed 3 bases from V and 4 bases from J, with 12 bases in between.

This rearrangement joins TRBV5-1 to TRBJ2-5; possible D gene TRBD1, 5 bases. Germline V gene lookup returns CDR1 SGHRS and CDR2 YFSETQ. The CDR3 contains 15 residues. V was shortened by 0 bases and J by 0 bases, with 9 bases between the two germline ends. In DNA form, the CDR3 reads TGCGCCAGCAGCTTGGGACAGACTTACCAAGAGACCCAGTACTTC. It translates to CASSLGQTYQETQYF.

In this sample, this clone turned up a few times. The chain employs TRBV5-1 and TRBJ1-6, with D possibly matching TRBD1 (6 bases). V dropped 0 bases and J dropped 5 bases, with 12 bases sitting between them. This CDR3 has 16 residues. Germline CDR1 and CDR2: SGHRS and YFSETQ. CDR3 amino acids: CASSLGGPENNSPLHF. CDR3 nucleotide sequence: TGCGCCAGCAGCTTGGGGGGGCCCGAGAATAATTCACCCCTCCACTTT.

This clone was detected a few times. This chain joins TRBV9 and TRBJ1-2, with 7 bases matching TRBD1. Germline V gives CDR1 SGDLS, CDR2 YYNGEE. The trim removed 0 bases at V and 0 bases at J, leaving 2 bases unmatched. The CDR3 loop spans 15 amino acids. CDR3 protein: CASSVEGTANYGYTF. DNA for the CDR3: TGTGCCAGCAGCGTAGAGGGGACAGCTAACTATGGCTACACCTTC.

The chain carries TRBV9 and TRBJ2-1, with 9 bases matching TRBD1. The ends lost 0 bases at V and 4 bases at J; junction bases unmatched: 2. CDR3 size: 15 residues. The V gene's germline CDR1 is SGDLS and CDR2 YYNGEE. CDR3 sequence: CASSVDGTGYNEQFF. Here the CDR3 DNA reads TGTGCCAGCAGCGTAGACGGGACAGGGTACAATGAGCAGTTCTTC.

The V call is TRBV5-5, the J call TRBJ2-7; D remains unclear. The CDR3 length is 14 residues. The V end lost 0 bases, the J end lost 6 bases, and 13 bases lay between the germline ends. Germline CDR1 is SGHKS and CDR2 is YYEKEE (reference sequence). This CDR3 reads CASSLGTALGEQYF. The CDR3 DNA sequence: TGTGCCAGCAGCTTGGGGACGGCCCTGGGCGAGCAGTACTTC.

The J gene is TRBJ2-7, the V gene TRBV6-5, with 8 bases fitting TRBD1. CDR3 length equals 14 residues. CDR1 and CDR2 from the germline V gene are MNHEY and SVGAGI. V lost 5 bases and J lost 2; bases outside the gene matches: 5. The CDR3 nucleotides are TGTGCCAGCAGTACGGGACAGGCCGCCTACGAGCAGTACTTC. Translated, it gives CASSTGQAAYEQYF.

The chain links TRBV19 to TRBJ2-4, with a weak D call TRBD1 (6 bases). This CDR3 comprises 16 residues. Germline CDR1 reads LNHDA; CDR2 reads SQIVND (reference sequence). The V end lost 3 bases, the J end lost 0 bases, and 12 bases lay between the germline ends. The CDR3 here is CASSMVGDIAKNIQYF. CDR3 bases: TGTGCCAGTAGTATGGTAGGGGACATAGCCAAAAACATTCAGTACTTC.

J is TRBJ2-5 and V is TRBV5-8, with TRBD1 identical over 8 bases. CDR1 and CDR2 from the germline V gene are SGHTS and YDEGEE. The CDR3 contains 16 residues. V trimming: 3 bases; J trimming: 0 bases; junction bases outside the gene matches: 7. CDR3: CASSSPGQAYQETQYF. CDR3 DNA sequence: TGTGCCAGCAGCTCACCGGGACAGGCCTACCAAGAGACCCAGTACTTC.

The chain couples TRBV25-1 to TRBJ1-3, with D uncertain. The CDR3 runs 15 residues. The V end lost 3 bases, the J end lost 0 bases, and 9 bases lay between the germline ends. CDR1 is MGHDK and CDR2 is SYGVNS in the germline V gene. The CDR3 coding sequence is TGTGCCAGCAGTGAGTACTGGGGCTCTGGAAACACCATATATTTT. It specifies CASSEYWGSGNTIYF.

The CDR3 region has the DNA TGTGCCAGCAGTTTCTCTGGAAACACCATATATTTT. This sequence encodes CASSFSGNTIYF. The chain uses TRBV27 and TRBJ1-3; D is unclear. V was pared by 3 bases and J by 0 bases, with 0 bases between. The CDR3 totals 12 residues. Germline-derived CDR1 and CDR2 are MNHEY and SMNVEV (reference sequence).

The CDR3 DNA reads as TGTGCCAGCAGTGACGGACTAGGGAACGGGGAGACCCAGTACTTC. Translated: CASSDGLGNGETQYF. This chain links TRBV2 with TRBJ2-5, with 7 positions matching TRBD2. This CDR3 spans 15 amino acids. Per germline, CDR1 SNHLY and CDR2 FYNNEI. With 3 bases clipped from V and 5 bases from J, the junction kept 9 bases outside the gene matches.

Here the CDR3 DNA reads TGTGCCTGGAGTCCCCAGGTAAATCAGCCCCAGCATTTT. Translation gives CAWSPQVNQPQHF. The chain carries TRBV30 and TRBJ1-5; unclear D gene. Between the trimmed V and J ends, which lost 2 bases and 4 bases, there was a span of 9 bases. Germline CDR1 GTSNPN, CDR2 SVGIG (reference sequence). The CDR3 length is 13 residues.

The chain is built from TRBV18 and TRBJ2-1, with 12 bases fitting TRBD1. Trimming at V came to 0 bases and at J to 5 bases, leaving 5 bases not matched to a gene. The CDR3 is 17 residues long. Germline lookup yields CDR1 KGHSH and CDR2 LQKENI. The CDR3 nucleotides read TGTGCCAGCTCACCACCCCTGGGACAGGGGGCGGACAATGAGCAGTTCTTC. Amino acid sequence: CASSPPLGQGADNEQFF.

The V and J genes are TRBV27 and TRBJ2-7, with TRBD2 matching over 10 bases. CDR3 length: 16 residues. Germline CDR1 is MNHEY and CDR2 is SMNVEV (reference sequence). J lost 1 base, V lost 5 bases, and 8 bases had no gene match. The DNA of the CDR3 is TGTGCCAGCAGTCCGCTAGCGGGGGTGAGGTCCTACGAGCAGTACTTC. It codes for CASSPLAGVRSYEQYF.

This chain connects TRBV6-5 to TRBJ2-1; 9 positions agree with TRBD1. Looked up from germline, CDR1 is MNHEY and CDR2 is SVGAGI. The V gene end was trimmed by 5 bases and the J gene end by 2 bases; junction bases not matched to a gene: 1. CDR3 length equals 14 residues. The CDR3 reads CASSHRGPYNEQFF. The CDR3 nucleotides read TGTGCCAGCAGTCACAGGGGGCCCTACAATGAGCAGTTCTTC.

This clone was seen a single time. The chain uses TRBV25-1 and TRBJ1-5; D is unresolved. The CDR3 spans 12 residues. Looked up from germline, CDR1 is MGHDK and CDR2 is SYGVNS. V lost 5 bases and J 5 bases, leaving 7 bases between the germline ends. Here the CDR3 reads CASSFGDQPQHF. The CDR3 DNA follows: TGTGCCAGCAGTTTTGGGGATCAGCCCCAGCATTTT.

The gene calls are TRBV13 and TRBJ2-2; D not certain. Trimming shortened V by 0 bases and J by 3 bases, and 8 bases separated the two germline ends. This CDR3 contains 15 residues. Germline CDR1 is PRHDT and CDR2 is FYEKMQ (reference sequence). Written as DNA, the CDR3 is TGTGCCAGCAGCTTAGGCGGCAAATACACCGGGGAGCTGTTTTTT. Amino acids: CASSLGGKYTGELFF.

The chain carries TRBV7-3 and TRBJ2-3; D ambiguous. The V end lost 2 bases, the J end lost 0 bases, and 3 bases lay between the germline ends. Looked up from germline, CDR1 is SGHTA and CDR2 is FQGTGA. The CDR3 is 13 amino acids. CDR3 in amino acids: CASSLASTDTQYF. The CDR3 DNA reads TGTGCCAGCAGCTTAGCTAGCACAGATACGCAGTATTTT.

This rearrangement joins TRBV15 to TRBJ1-2, with 11 bases fitting TRBD1. Germline CDR1 and CDR2: LNHNV and YYDKDF (reference sequence). CDR3 length: 15 residues. The V and J ends lost 0 bases and 8 bases, in that order; junction bases with no gene match: 5. CDR3 DNA sequence: TGTGCCACCAGCAGAGATATGGGACAGGGGGTCGGCTACACCTTC. Residues: CATSRDMGQGVGYTF.

V and J are TRBV9 and TRBJ1-2, with D possibly being TRBD1 (6 bases). Germline V gene lookup returns CDR1 SGDLS and CDR2 YYNGEE. V was cut by 4 bases and J by 6 bases, with 10 bases left in between. The CDR3 length is 12 residues. The CDR3 DNA sequence: TGTGCCAGCAGCTCCAGGGGTGATGGCTACACCTTC. Translated: CASSSRGDGYTF.